This T cell receptor (beta chain) was identified in a study of OX40 agonist ivuxolimab in advanced cancers. Here immunoSEQ multiplex PCR was the method, and the copy in TCRdb shows in-frame clones only, minus some. In the table there are about 60,000 clones, about 90% of which are singletons. For this clone: Its antigen remains unidentified.

The CDR3 is made up of 19 amino acids. Germline loops: CDR1 SGHRS, CDR2 YFSETQ. J lost 6 bases, V lost 0 bases, and 15 bases had no gene match. General study results and limits: There was clonal expansion of CD4+ and CD8+ blood T cells by week 6 at 0.1 to 3.0 mg/kg. Relatively little clonal expansion, among the lowest observed, appeared in partial responders at 0.1-3.0 mg/kg.

The receptor was derived from an adult with an advanced solid tumor such as melanoma, head and neck, liver or kidney cancer. The material was CD4+ or CD8+ T cells sorted from blood, obtained in a trial of the OX40 agonist ivuxolimab. This chain connects TRBV5-1 to TRBJ2-1; 10 nucleotides line up with TRBD1. The CDR3 DNA follows: TGCGCCAGCAGCTTGGTGGGACAGGGGTTCGGGAGGGGGTTCAATGAGCAGTTCTTC. The encoded protein is CASSLVGQGFGRGFNEQFF. Full variable domain (missing parts from reference TRBV5-1 and TRBJ2-1): KAGVTQTPRYLIKTRGQQVTLSCSPISGHRSVSWYQQTPGQGLQFLFEYFSETQRNKGNFPGRFSGRQFSNSRSEMNVSTLELGDSALYLCASSLVGQGFGRGFNEQFFGPGTRLTVL.